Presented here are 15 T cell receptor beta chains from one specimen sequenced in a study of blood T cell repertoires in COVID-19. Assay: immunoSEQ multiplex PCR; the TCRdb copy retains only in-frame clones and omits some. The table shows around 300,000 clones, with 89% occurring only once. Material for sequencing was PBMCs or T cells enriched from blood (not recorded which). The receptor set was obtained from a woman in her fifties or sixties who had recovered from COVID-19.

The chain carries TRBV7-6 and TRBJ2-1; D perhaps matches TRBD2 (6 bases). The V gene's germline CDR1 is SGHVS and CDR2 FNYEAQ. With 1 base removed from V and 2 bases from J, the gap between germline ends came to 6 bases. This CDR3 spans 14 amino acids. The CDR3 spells CASSLGEAYNEQFF. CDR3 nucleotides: TGTGCCAGCAGCTTAGGGGAGGCCTACAATGAGCAGTTCTTC.

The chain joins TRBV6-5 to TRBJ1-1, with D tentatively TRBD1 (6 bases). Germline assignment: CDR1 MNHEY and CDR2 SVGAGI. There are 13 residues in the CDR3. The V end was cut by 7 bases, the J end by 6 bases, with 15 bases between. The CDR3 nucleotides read TGTGCCAGCATCCCCCCAGCAGGGGCTGAAGCTTTCTTT. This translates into CASIPPAGAEAFF.

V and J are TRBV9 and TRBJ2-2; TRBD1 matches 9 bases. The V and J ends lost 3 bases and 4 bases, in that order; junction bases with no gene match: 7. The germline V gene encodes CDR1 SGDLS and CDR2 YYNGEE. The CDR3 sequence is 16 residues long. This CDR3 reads CASSAGQGRLTGELFF. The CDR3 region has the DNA TGTGCCAGCAGCGCAGGACAGGGGAGACTCACCGGGGAGCTGTTTTTT.

The CDR3 sequence is CASSSIPETQYF. The DNA of the CDR3 is TGTGCCAGCAGTTCCATTCCAGAGACCCAGTACTTC. This sequence joins TRBV28 and TRBJ2-5; the D is unclear. V was trimmed by 4 bases and J by 4 bases, leaving 7 bases between them. Germline V gives CDR1 MDHEN, CDR2 SYDVKM. The CDR3 contains 12 residues.

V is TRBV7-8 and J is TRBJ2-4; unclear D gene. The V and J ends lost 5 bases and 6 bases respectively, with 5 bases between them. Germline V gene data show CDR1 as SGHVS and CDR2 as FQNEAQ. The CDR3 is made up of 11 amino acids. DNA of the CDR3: TGTGCCAGCAGCCCTTTAAACATTCAGTACTTC. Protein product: CASSPLNIQYF.

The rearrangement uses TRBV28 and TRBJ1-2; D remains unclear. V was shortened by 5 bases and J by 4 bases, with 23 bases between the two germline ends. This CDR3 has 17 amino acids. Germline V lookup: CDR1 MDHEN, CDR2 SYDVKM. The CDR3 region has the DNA TGTGCCAGCAGTCCCGTTGGTGGGGAGGGAAGCGCCTATGGCTACACCTTC. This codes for CASSPVGGEGSAYGYTF.

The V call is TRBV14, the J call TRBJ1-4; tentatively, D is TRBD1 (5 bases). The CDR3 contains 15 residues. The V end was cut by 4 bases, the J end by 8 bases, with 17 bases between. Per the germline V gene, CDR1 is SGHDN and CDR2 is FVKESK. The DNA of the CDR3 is TGTGCCAGCAGCCTACCCGACAGAAGTTTGGAAAAACTGTTTTTT. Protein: CASSLPDRSLEKLFF.

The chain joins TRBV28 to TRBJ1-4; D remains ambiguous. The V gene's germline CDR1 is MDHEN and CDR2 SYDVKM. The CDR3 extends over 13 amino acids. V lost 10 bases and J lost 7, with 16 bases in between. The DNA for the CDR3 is TGTGCCACCCTACGGAGGTGGAGTGAAAAACTGTTTTTT. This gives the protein CATLRRWSEKLFF.

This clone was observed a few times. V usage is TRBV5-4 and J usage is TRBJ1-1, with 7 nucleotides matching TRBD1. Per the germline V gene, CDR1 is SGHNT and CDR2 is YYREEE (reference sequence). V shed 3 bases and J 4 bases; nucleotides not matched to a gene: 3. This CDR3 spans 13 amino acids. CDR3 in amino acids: CASSWRDSTEAFF. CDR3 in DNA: TGTGCCAGCAGCTGGAGGGACAGCACTGAAGCTTTCTTT. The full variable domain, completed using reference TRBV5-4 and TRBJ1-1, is ETGVTQSPTHLIKTRGQQVTLRCSSQSGHNTVSWYQQALGQGPQFIFQYYREEENGRGNFPPRFSGLQFPNYSSELNVNALELDDSALYLCASSWRDSTEAFFGQGTRLTVV.

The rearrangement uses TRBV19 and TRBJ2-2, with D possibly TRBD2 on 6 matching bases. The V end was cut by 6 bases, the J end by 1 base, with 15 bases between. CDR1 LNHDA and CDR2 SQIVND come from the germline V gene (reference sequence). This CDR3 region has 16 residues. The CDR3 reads CASSAVGRENTGELFF. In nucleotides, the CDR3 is TGTGCCAGTAGCGCCGTCGGGCGGGAGAACACCGGGGAGCTGTTTTTT.

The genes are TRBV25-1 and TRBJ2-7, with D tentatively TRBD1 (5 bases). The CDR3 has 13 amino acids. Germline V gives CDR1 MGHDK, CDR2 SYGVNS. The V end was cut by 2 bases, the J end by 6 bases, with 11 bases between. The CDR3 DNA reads TGTGCCAGCAGTGAACAGGGTGGCTCCGAGCAGTACTTC. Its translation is CASSEQGGSEQYF.

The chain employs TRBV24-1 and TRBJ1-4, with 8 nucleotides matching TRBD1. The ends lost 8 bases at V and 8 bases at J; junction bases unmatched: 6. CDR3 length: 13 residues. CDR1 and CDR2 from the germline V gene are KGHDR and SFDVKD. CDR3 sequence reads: CATNQGAGEKLFF. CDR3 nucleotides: TGTGCCACCAACCAGGGGGCAGGCGAAAAACTGTTTTTT.

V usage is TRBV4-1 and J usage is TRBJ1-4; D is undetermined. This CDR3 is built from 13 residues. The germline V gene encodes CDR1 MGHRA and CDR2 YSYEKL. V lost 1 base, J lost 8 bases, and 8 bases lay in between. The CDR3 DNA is TGCGCCAGCAGCCAAGTGGGGAGGGAAAAACTGTTTTTT. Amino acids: CASSQVGREKLFF.

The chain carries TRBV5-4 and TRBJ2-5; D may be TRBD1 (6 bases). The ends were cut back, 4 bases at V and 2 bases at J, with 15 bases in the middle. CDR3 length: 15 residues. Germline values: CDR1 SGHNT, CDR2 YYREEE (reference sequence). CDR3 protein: CASSSRQALQETQYF. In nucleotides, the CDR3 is TGTGCCAGCAGCAGTAGACAGGCGCTACAAGAGACCCAGTACTTC.

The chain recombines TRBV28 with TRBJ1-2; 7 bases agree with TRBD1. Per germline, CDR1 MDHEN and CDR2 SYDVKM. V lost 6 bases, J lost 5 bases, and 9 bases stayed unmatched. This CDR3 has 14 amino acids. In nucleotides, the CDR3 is TGTGCCAGCAGAGGGCCAGGGGGTCTTTATGGCTACACCTTC. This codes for CASRGPGGLYGYTF.